Presented here are 23 T cell receptor beta chains from one specimen sequenced in a study of cytomegalovirus exposure and HLA in healthy donors. Primers included in the PCR were 60 Vbeta and 13 Jbeta primers. Profiled with immunoSEQ multiplex PCR; TCRdb holds only in-frame clones, not every one. The sample includes more than 95,000 clones, about three quarters of them seen just once. Material: PBMCs. The source of these receptors is a woman in her thirties or forties in good health and CMV-seronegative.

J is TRBJ2-2 and V is TRBV11-2; 7 bases are shared with TRBD1. There are 16 residues in the CDR3. Unmatched junction bases numbered 9, after V lost 2 bases and J lost 6 bases. Germline V gene lookup returns CDR1 SGHAT and CDR2 FQNNGV. In DNA form, the CDR3 reads TGTGCCAGCAGCTTAACTCTGACAGGGTACCCCGGGGAGCTGTTTTTT. Protein sequence: CASSLTLTGYPGELFF.

This clone was counted a few times. The gene calls are TRBV5-1 and TRBJ2-1; D is uncertain. Deletions cut 2 bases from V and 5 bases from J, with 17 bases between. CDR1 is SGHRS and CDR2 is YFSETQ in the germline V gene. The CDR3 totals 16 residues. This CDR3 is CASSFNDGEPNNEQFF. Written as DNA, the CDR3 is TGCGCCAGCAGCTTTAACGATGGAGAACCGAACAATGAGCAGTTCTTC.

This clone was observed a handful of times. This chain uses TRBV7-9 with TRBJ1-1; D gene unclear. Trimming left V 0 bases short and J 1 base short, with 9 bases between. CDR1 is SEHNR and CDR2 is FQNEAQ in the germline V gene (reference sequence). This CDR3 is 15 amino acids long. The CDR3 nucleotides are TGTGCCAGCAGCTTAGCCCAGGCGCAGAACACTGAAGCTTTCTTT. Its protein is CASSLAQAQNTEAFF.

This clone was picked up a small number of times. This chain uses TRBV15 with TRBJ2-6; D gene unclear. V was cut by 0 bases and J by 3 bases, with 9 bases left in between. Per the germline V gene, CDR1 is LNHNV and CDR2 is YYDKDF (reference sequence). The CDR3 runs to 16 residues. CDR3 sequence: CATSRDILGGANVLTF. The CDR3 DNA sequence: TGTGCCACCAGCAGAGACATCCTCGGTGGGGCCAACGTCCTGACTTTC.

V usage is TRBV18 and J usage is TRBJ2-1; 8 bases are a match to TRBD2. The length of the CDR3 is 14 residues. Trimming cost V 3 bases and J 8 bases; bases outside gene matches: 6. The germline V gene has CDR1 KGHSH and CDR2 LQKENI. CDR3 region: CASSPDLAGYEQFF. CDR3 DNA: TGTGCCAGCTCACCCGATTTAGCGGGATATGAGCAGTTCTTC.

J is TRBJ2-3 and V is TRBV27; perhaps TRBD2 as D (6 bases). The length of the CDR3 is 20 residues. CDR1 is MNHEY and CDR2 is SMNVEV in the germline V gene (reference sequence). V was cut by 5 bases and J by 0 bases, with 27 bases left in between. CDR3 DNA sequence: TGTGCCAGCAGTCCCTGGGGGAGGATAACGACTACTTCTAGCACAGATACGCAGTATTTT. Encoded protein: CASSPWGRITTTSSTDTQYF.

The chain recombines TRBV15 with TRBJ1-1, with TRBD1 identical over 8 bases. The germline gives CDR1 LNHNV, CDR2 YYDKDF (reference sequence). Unmatched junction bases numbered 10, after V lost 2 bases and J lost 2 bases. The CDR3 runs 17 residues. The CDR3 here is CATSRSDRVFLNTEAFF. Here the CDR3 DNA reads TGTGCCACCAGCAGATCGGACAGGGTGTTTTTAAACACTGAAGCTTTCTTT.

DNA of the CDR3: TGTGCCAGCAGCTGGGCAGGGAACCTACAAGAGACCCAGTACTTC. Its translation: CASSWAGNLQETQYF. The chain links TRBV5-5 to TRBJ2-5; maybe TRBD1 (5 bases). Looked up from germline, CDR1 is SGHKS and CDR2 is YYEKEE (reference sequence). V dropped 3 bases and J dropped 2 bases, with 14 bases sitting between them. The CDR3 is 15 residues long.

The J gene is TRBJ2-7, the V gene TRBV28; no firm D call. CDR3 length: 15 amino acids. Germline assignment: CDR1 MDHEN and CDR2 SYDVKM. Trimming took 1 base from V and 0 from J, leaving 10 bases between them. Written as DNA, the CDR3 is TGTGCCAGCAGTTTATCCGCCCTTAGCTCCTACGAGCAGTACTTC. This encodes CASSLSALSSYEQYF.

This chain links TRBV19 with TRBJ2-5; 7 bases agree with TRBD1. Germline V gene sequence: CDR1 LNHDA, CDR2 SQIVND (reference sequence). The CDR3 loop spans 16 amino acids. The V gene end was trimmed by 4 bases and the J gene end by 2 bases; junction bases not matched to a gene: 10. For the CDR3, the DNA is TGTGCCAGTAGTACCCTAGGGGGCGCGAGACAAGAGACCCAGTACTTC. Translated: CASSTLGGARQETQYF.

The chain is built from TRBV28 and TRBJ2-1, with a possible D match to TRBD2 (5 bases). This CDR3 contains 13 residues. Germline CDR1 reads MDHEN; CDR2 reads SYDVKM. Trimming took 3 bases from V and 2 from J, leaving 5 bases between them. This chain's CDR3 is CASSLRAYNEQFF. The DNA for the CDR3 is TGTGCCAGCAGTTTGCGGGCCTACAATGAGCAGTTCTTC.

This clone was seen a few times. This chain links TRBV5-4 with TRBJ1-1; D is unclear. This CDR3 contains 14 residues. V was trimmed by 0 bases and J by 1 base, leaving 7 bases between them. CDR1 and CDR2 (germline): SGHNT, YYREEE (reference sequence). The CDR3 DNA follows: TGTGCCAGCAGCTTGGCCGGGGAGAACACTGAAGCTTTCTTT. It translates to CASSLAGENTEAFF.

V and J are TRBV30 and TRBJ2-4, with D possibly TRBD1 on 5 matching bases. V lost 4 bases to trimming and J lost 0 bases, with 16 bases between them. The CDR3 totals 16 residues. Germline assignment: CDR1 GTSNPN and CDR2 SVGIG (reference sequence). DNA of the CDR3: TGTGCCTGGACAGGGCCCGTCCAAGGAGCCAAAAACATTCAGTACTTC. The encoded protein is CAWTGPVQGAKNIQYF.

This chain joins TRBV28 and TRBJ2-7; 10 bases are shared with TRBD2. The CDR3 spans 19 residues. Germline V lookup: CDR1 MDHEN, CDR2 SYDVKM. Trimming removed 4 bases from V and 4 bases from J; junction bases left unmatched: 19. The DNA for the CDR3 is TGTGCCAGCAGTTCCTCGCCGTTGGCTAGCGGGAGATTTCTATACGAGCAGTACTTC. It encodes CASSSSPLASGRFLYEQYF.

The table lists this clone with a count of one. The chain couples TRBV7-6 to TRBJ2-2; D is perhaps TRBD1 (6 bases). The CDR3 length is 14 residues. Per the germline V gene, CDR1 is SGHVS and CDR2 is FNYEAQ. Trimming removed 3 bases at V and 5 bases at J, with 10 bases between. Here the CDR3 reads CASSFTGSTGELFF. The CDR3 DNA follows: TGTGCCAGCAGCTTTACAGGGAGTACCGGGGAGCTGTTTTTT.

Of note for this clone: A junction boundary mismatches the germline segment, possibly from a read error. The V gene is TRBV7-9, the J gene TRBJ2-2; TRBD2 agrees at 10 bases. The CDR3 is made up of 15 amino acids. The germline V gene encodes CDR1 SEHNR and CDR2 FQNEAQ (reference sequence). The CDR3 reads CSSSLSGRATGELFF. The DNA of the CDR3 is TGTTCCAGCAGCTTAAGCGGGAGGGCCACCGGGGAGCTGTTTTTT.

The sample holds one count of this clone. The CDR3 DNA reads TGTGCCAGCTCACCTTCAGGACGGGGGGACTACGAGCAGTACTTC. Translating gives CASSPSGRGDYEQYF. V and J are TRBV18 and TRBJ2-7; 7 bases fit TRBD2. Germline V CDR1 and CDR2: KGHSH, LQKENI. This CDR3 has 15 amino acids. V lost 3 bases, J lost 3 bases, and 8 bases stayed unmatched.

This chain connects TRBV28 to TRBJ2-7, with TRBD1 matching 7 bases. CDR1 is MDHEN, CDR2 SYDVKM, per germline. The CDR3 contains 14 residues. V shed 6 bases and J 0 bases; nucleotides not matched to a gene: 5. The CDR3 here is CASRPRDSSYEQYF. The CDR3 DNA follows: TGTGCCAGCAGACCCAGGGACAGCTCCTACGAGCAGTACTTC.

The chain links TRBV7-9 to TRBJ1-3; 10 nucleotides line up with TRBD1. V was pared by 4 bases and J by 7 bases, with 4 bases of the junction left unmatched. The CDR3 runs 14 residues. Germline V lookup: CDR1 SEHNR, CDR2 FQNEAQ (reference sequence). CDR3 bases: TGTGCCAGCAGCTCGGGACAGGGGTTGAACACCATATATTTT. Its translation: CASSSGQGLNTIYF.

The rearrangement uses TRBV6-6 and TRBJ2-3, with D perhaps TRBD1 (6 bases). From germline, CDR1 is MNHNY and CDR2 SVGAGI (reference sequence). The CDR3 consists of 11 residues. V was clipped by 5 bases and J by 8 bases, with 8 bases between them. The CDR3 coding sequence is TGTGCCAGCAGTCTAGGGGGTACGCAGTATTTT. Translation gives CASSLGGTQYF.

This CDR3 is CASSRRMANTEAFF. The CDR3 nucleotides read TGTGCCAGCAGTCGGCGGATGGCGAACACTGAAGCTTTCTTT. The V gene is TRBV7-2, the J gene TRBJ1-1; no firm D call. V was shortened by 6 bases and J by 1 base, with 12 bases between the two germline ends. The CDR3 spans 14 residues. Germline CDR1 reads SGHTA; CDR2 reads FQGNSA.

The V gene is TRBV2, the J gene TRBJ2-1; 13 bases are a match to TRBD2. J lost 6 bases, V lost 7 bases, and 18 bases had no gene match. The CDR3 length is 19 residues. CDR1 and CDR2 from the germline V gene are SNHLY and FYNNEI. For the CDR3, the DNA is TGTGCCAGCACCGTCGACCCTAAAGGTGGACTAGCGGGGGTCAATGAGCAGTTCTTC. Protein: CASTVDPKGGLAGVNEQFF. Looking up the rest from reference TRBV2 and TRBJ2-1 gives the full variable domain: EPEVTQTPSHQVTQMGQEVILRCVPISNHLYFYWYRQILGQKVEFLVSFYNNEISEKSEIFDDQFSVERPDGSNFTLKIRSTKLEDSAMYFCASTVDPKGGLAGVNEQFFGPGTRLTVL.

The V and J genes are TRBV28 and TRBJ2-3; D perhaps matches TRBD1 (5 bases). The CDR3 is made up of 16 amino acids. V was trimmed by 2 bases and J by 2 bases, leaving 14 bases between them. The germline CDR1 and CDR2 sequences are MDHEN and SYDVKM. Here the CDR3 reads CASSLDGAGNTDTQYF. The CDR3 nucleotides read TGTGCCAGCAGTTTAGACGGCGCAGGGAACACAGATACGCAGTATTTT.